This T cell receptor beta chain was sequenced during a study of blood T cell repertoires in COVID-19. About the research overall: The cDNA or gDNA used as material had been derived from T cells, B-cell-depleted T cells, or PBMCs.

Per the germline V gene, CDR1 is LGHNA and CDR2 is YNFKEQ. V lost 4 bases to trimming and J lost 7 bases, with 17 bases between them. CDR3 size: 16 residues. This study enrolled people aged about 18 to 100 from 24 US geographic areas. Measured with immunoSEQ multiplex PCR; TCRdb has only the in-frame clones, and not every one. The sample lists about 270,000 clones, roughly 88% occurring once. This TCR was sampled from a woman aged 40 to 50 with acute COVID-19. Sequencing was carried out using PBMCs or T cells enriched from blood (not recorded which). The chain joins TRBV4-2 to TRBJ1-6, with D unresolved. CDR3 residues: CASSREAGVLNSPLHF. CDR3 DNA sequence: TGTGCCAGCAGCCGCGAGGCGGGAGTCCTCAATTCACCCCTCCACTTT.